Below, one TCR beta chain is given with its context. The antigen it recognizes is unknown. No base-level quality is on record; no much larger clone is a single base apart. cDNA was synthesized by template-switch 5'RACE using a primer with a 10-nucleotide random unique molecular identifier that tagged each TCR transcript. Over 190 million TCR-beta sequences, covering 15-18 subjects, were produced in each sequencing run. The RNeasy kit was used for extraction of total RNA. The KAPA Real-time Library Amplification kit was used to amplify TCR-beta VDJ regions with primers targeting the TCR constant region and the 5'RACE anchor. A first PCR added sample indexes and Illumina adaptors, after which a second PCR increased the library yield. After Ampure bead purification, the TCR product of roughly 650 bp was size-selected on a 2% E-gel SizeSelection system. Before pooling, libraries had their quality checked on a Bioanalyzer, their concentration measured with Qubit, and their quantity determined with the Kapa Library Quantification kit. Libraries were sequenced paired-end 2 x 150 bp on an Illumina HiSeq 2500. To increase sequence diversity, roughly 24-31% phiX was spiked into each library pool. The original pipeline was this. Quality-filtered reads were processed with the UMI-based MiGEC pipeline, and over 75% of raw TCR sequences were removed by the MiGEC pipeline during error correction. IMGT germline references were used for aligning VDJ genes, and each clonotype was defined as a unique CDR3 amino acid sequence together with its V-J genes. Clonal expansion, Shannon diversity and CDR3 relatedness were evaluated with VDJtools (CalcPairwiseDistances, ClusterSamples), while phylogenetic trees were built in CLCbio workbench. Expanded clones were defined as having at least 8 unique UMIs, based on coefficient-of-variation modelling across technical triplicates. TCRdb reworked the public reads: Q25 trimming with fastp, MiXCR clone assembly, productive beta chains retained. Each record represents a unique CDR3 protein, reported with the most common genes and DNA among its rows. In this record, the V and J calls reflect TCRdb's handling and not the investigators' own analysis. In all, the sample holds some 48,000 distinct CDR3 sequences, and about an eighth of those were seen once. The ten largest clonotypes hold 3.5% to 5% of the sample.

The sample comes from a study of neurological immune-mediated disorders (dated by TCRdb to the late 2010s). With respect to the entire study: Peripheral blood TCR-beta repertoires from patients with HTLV-I-associated myelopathy (HAM/TSP), patients with multiple sclerosis, and healthy controls were compared in the study using UMI-based sequencing. Alongside PBMC samples, the set of around 99 TCR-beta libraries contained longitudinal samples, technical triplicates, and paired CD4+ and CD8+ T-cell subsets that had been sorted. Longitudinal HAM/TSP donors and healthy donors each had 3 time-points at intervals of about 3-40 months. The cohort was made up of around 70 subjects, consisting of roughly 15 HAM/TSP patients, around 35 multiple sclerosis patients and about 20 healthy controls.

The time point label for this specimen denotes: longitudinal time-point 2. Libraries from unsorted PBMCs were made from 2 million PBMCs kept in RNAlater at -80 degrees C until RNA extraction. Peripheral blood underwent Ficoll-Hypaque density gradient centrifugation to isolate PBMCs, which were then cryopreserved in liquid nitrogen. General findings and caveats noted by the study authors: No identical CDR3 amino acid sequences were found to be shared among expanded clones across subjects, suggesting that TCR-beta repertoires were private in all groups. TCR clonal expansion was highest in HAM/TSP patients and lowest in MS patients, with MS patients falling below even healthy controls.

At the junction V is shortened by 5 bases and J by 6 bases, with 19 bases in between. The germline V gene specifies SGHTA as CDR1 and FQGTGA as CDR2. The CDR3 runs 16 residues from the cysteine to the phenylalanine. The CDR3 DNA has 48 bases and is translated from base 1. The TCR sequence derives from a male donor with HTLV-1-associated myelopathy (HAM/TSP). Recombination joined TRBV7-3 with TRBJ2-2; tentative D gene TRBD2, with 7 bases matching. The specimen was PBMCs. CDR3 reads: CASSPRGGPTSGELFF. The nucleotide sequence is given as TGTGCCAGCAGCCCTAGGGGGGGCCCGACCTCCGGGGAGCTGTTTTTT.